The TCR beta chain described here comes from a study of blood T cell repertoires in COVID-19. Study in general: There were acute and convalescent COVID-19 samples, and they came from the United States, Italy and Spain. Sources were T cells, B-cell-depleted T cells, or PBMCs; the material itself was cDNA or gDNA.

This CDR3 is built from 15 residues. Trimming at V came to 4 bases and at J to 3 bases, leaving 6 bases not matched to a gene. Germline CDR1 reads SQVTM; CDR2 reads ANQGSEA. Per the original methods: Reference gene primer amplification in the assay estimated nucleated cell counts. Assay used: immunoSEQ multiplex PCR; TCRdb lists only in-frame clones, some missing. The V and J calls and the clone size are those of that table, but D and trimming were determined from the DNA. The sample lists fewer than 110,000 clones, around 88% occurring once. This sequence joins TRBV29-1 and TRBJ2-3; 11 bases are shared with TRBD2. The specimen sequenced was peripheral blood. This sequence was found in a man aged 50 or older with active or convalescent COVID-19. CDR3 sequence reads: CSVAHSGRETDTQYF. The DNA for the CDR3 is TGCAGCGTTGCCCATAGCGGGAGGGAGACAGATACGCAGTATTTT.